This TCR beta chain came from a study of blood T cell repertoires in COVID-19. Across the study: The analysed material was cDNA or gDNA that came from T cells, B-cell-depleted T cells, or PBMCs.

Assay used: immunoSEQ multiplex PCR; TCRdb lists only in-frame clones, some missing. The table includes tens of thousands of clones, less than 95% detected once. J was trimmed by 0 bases and V by 0 bases; bases with no gene match: 0. The CDR3 contains 16 residues. The germline V gene encodes CDR1 SGHTA and CDR2 FQGNSA. The TCR was taken from a human donor with active COVID-19. The donor label of this sample is uncertain. The rearrangement joins TRBV7-2 to TRBJ2-1, with TRBD2 matching 9 bases. Sequenced input: peripheral blood. The CDR3 is CASSLASGSSYNEQFF. CDR3 nucleotides: TGTGCCAGCAGCTTAGCTAGCGGGAGCTCCTACAATGAGCAGTTCTTC.